The rows below give T cell receptor beta chains drawn from one sample of a study of regulatory T cells in long-lasting Graves disease. MiXCR was run by TCRdb on the multiplex PCR reads, yielding one entry per CDR3 protein. The profile shows about 470,000 distinct CDR3 sequences, roughly a fifth of them singletons. The sample in question was peripheral blood mononuclear cells (PBMCs), obtained when the disease was refractory, from a patient treated with antithyroid drugs. The receptors come from a female donor with Graves disease. Each CDR3 is given with its conserved first and last residue. A D gene is named only where the DNA matches it firmly. Expanded clones are given a class, and other clones once, few, many or no size at all.

>NA|TRBV29-1|TRBJ1-1|few
TGCAGCGTTGAACCCGGGGGACCCAGGAACACTGAAGCTTTCTTT
CSVEPGGPRNTEAFF
>NA|TRBV27|TRBJ2-6|few
TGTGCCAGCAGTAACCCCTCTGGGGCCAACGTCCTGACTTTC
CASSNPSGANVLTF
>NA|TRBV20-1|TRBJ1-2|many
TGCAGTGCTACTGGACTGGACCACACCTTC
CSATGLDHTF
>NA|TRBV24-1|TRBJ2-3|few
TGTGCCACCAGTGAGCCGCCGAGAGATACGCAGTATTTT
CATSEPPRDTQYF
>NA|TRBV28|TRBJ2-3|few
TGTGCCAGCAGTTTATCTGGCCTGAGCACAGATACGCAGTATTTT
CASSLSGLSTDTQYF
>NA|TRBV7-9|TRBJ2-2|many
TGTGCCAGCAGCTTAAGTCCCGGGGAGCTGTTTTTT
CASSLSPGELFF
>TRBD1|TRBV10-3|TRBJ2-5|few
TGTGCCATCAGGTCCGGGACAGGGGGCTTAAAGACCCAGTACTTC
CAIRSGTGGLKTQYF
>NA|TRBV7-9|TRBJ2-2|NA
TGTGCCAGCAGCCCCGACATCAACACCGGGGAGCTGTTTTTT
CASSPDINTGELFF
>NA|TRBV10-3|TRBJ1-4|many
TGTGCCATCAGTGAAGGGGTCGACTATGAAAAACTGTTTTTT
CAISEGVDYEKLFF
>NA|TRBV7-6|TRBJ2-7|few
TGTGCCAGCAGCTTAGAACGGGCAGGGAGCCTCTACGAGCAGTACTTC
CASSLERAGSLYEQYF
>TRBD1|TRBV19|TRBJ1-1|NA
TGTGCCAGTAGTATAGACAGGGGGAGCACTGAAGCTTTCTTT
CASSIDRGSTEAFF
>NA|TRBV7-2|TRBJ2-5|many
TGTGCCAGCAGCAACCAACTAGCTGGGCCTGGGGAGACCCAGTACTTC
CASSNQLAGPGETQYF
>NA|TRBV7-2|TRBJ1-5|few
TGTGCCAGCAGCTTACTAGGTAATAGCAATCAGCCCCAGCATTTT
CASSLLGNSNQPQHF
>NA|TRBV6-5|TRBJ1-1|many
TGTGCCAGCAGTTACGGTCCCCTTAGCACTGAAGCTTTCTTT
CASSYGPLSTEAFF
>NA|TRBV2|TRBJ1-3|few
TGTGCCAGCAGTAAGGGGTTCTCTGGAAACACCATATATTTT
CASSKGFSGNTIYF
>NA|TRBV7-9|TRBJ2-7|NA
TGTGCCAGCAGCTTAGAGGCAGGCGTAGCCTACGAGCAGTACTTC
CASSLEAGVAYEQYF
>NA|TRBV12-3/TRBV12-4|TRBJ1-4|many
TGTGCCAGCAGCTCTTACCCGCGAGGGGGGCTGAATGAAAAACTGTTTTTT
CASSSYPRGGLNEKLFF
>NA|TRBV11-1|TRBJ2-7|many
TGTGCCAGCAGCTTAGAACGGGCCTACGAGCAGTACTTC
CASSLERAYEQYF
>NA|TRBV27|TRBJ2-1|few
TGTGCCAGCAGTTTACAGGCAGTTGCATATTCCTACAATGAGCAGTTCTTC
CASSLQAVAYSYNEQFF
>TRBD1|TRBV20-1|TRBJ2-7|NA
TGCAGTGCTATCCTAACAGGGGTCTCCGAGCAGTACTTC
CSAILTGVSEQYF
>NA|TRBV7-2|TRBJ1-1|many
TGTGCCAGCGGACCTCGGCAGAACACTGAAGCTTTCTTT
CASGPRQNTEAFF
>TRBD1|TRBV28|TRBJ2-1|NA
TGTGCCAGCAGTTCATACAGGGGGCCGACCTACAATGAGCAGTTCTTC
CASSSYRGPTYNEQFF
>TRBD2|TRBV29-1|TRBJ2-7|NA
TGCAGCGTTGAAGATCTGGGGACTAGCGGGAATTCCTACGAGCAGTACTTC
CSVEDLGTSGNSYEQYF
>TRBD1|TRBV28|TRBJ2-5|many
TGTGCCAGCAGTTCCATCTCGACAGGGGGTCTGGGAAGAGAGACCCAGTACTTC
CASSSISTGGLGRETQYF
>NA|TRBV29-1|TRBJ1-1|NA
TGCAGCGTTGCTGGGACTGAAGCTTTCTTT
CSVAGTEAFF
>TRBD1|TRBV19|TRBJ1-6|few
TGTGCCAGTAGTATAGGGCGACAGGGGGATTCACCCCTCCACTTT
CASSIGRQGDSPLHF
>NA|TRBV15|TRBJ1-4|NA
TGTGCCACCAGCAGAGACTTACAGGGAGCAACTAATGAAAAACTGTTTTTT
CATSRDLQGATNEKLFF
>NA|TRBV12-3/TRBV12-4|TRBJ2-1|NA
TGTGCCAGCAGCCTGGCCCTAGCGATAAATGAGCAGTTCTTC
CASSLALAINEQFF